The rows below give T cell receptor beta chains drawn from one sample of a study of control samples from healthy donors and cancer patients. This table comes from immunoSEQ multiplex PCR, and its TCRdb copy is limited to in-frame clones, with some not included. The table records approximately 41,000 clones, about 94% of them present only once. Sample: blood. The receptors were gathered from a man in his sixties in good health. The CDR3 runs from the conserved cysteine through the conserved F or W. Each record gives: V gene, J gene, clone size, D gene, CDR3 DNA, CDR3 protein. A D gene is named only where the DNA matches it firmly. Where a row states a size, it is once, few, many or the class of an expanded clone; other rows omit it.

v_call: TRBV19; j_call: TRBJ1-5; clone_size: -; d_call: TRBD1; cdr3_nt: TGTGCCAGTAGTACCCCGGGACAGGGGGGTCAGCCCCAGCATTTT; cdr3_aa: CASSTPGQGGQPQHF
v_call: TRBV15; j_call: TRBJ1-1; clone_size: -; d_call: -; cdr3_nt: TGTGCCACCAGCAGGGACAAGCTGAACACTGAAGCTTTCTTT; cdr3_aa: CATSRDKLNTEAFF
v_call: TRBV19; j_call: TRBJ1-1; clone_size: -; d_call: TRBD1; cdr3_nt: TGTGCCAGCGCGGACAGGGGCCAAATCTTT; cdr3_aa: CASADRGQIF
v_call: TRBV11-2; j_call: TRBJ1-5; clone_size: -; d_call: -; cdr3_nt: TGTGCCAGCAGCGTCGACAGCCCAAATCAGCCCCAGCATTTT; cdr3_aa: CASSVDSPNQPQHF
v_call: TRBV18; j_call: TRBJ2-5; clone_size: once; d_call: -; cdr3_nt: TGTGCCAGCTCACCAGAGGGGACCCAGTACTTC; cdr3_aa: CASSPEGTQYF
v_call: TRBV6-6; j_call: TRBJ2-7; clone_size: -; d_call: -; cdr3_nt: TGTGCCAGCAGTTATCCCGACACGACCTACGAGCAGTACTTC; cdr3_aa: CASSYPDTTYEQYF
v_call: TRBV7-9; j_call: TRBJ1-5; clone_size: -; d_call: -; cdr3_nt: TGTACCAGCAGCTTAGCCGGCGGGCCCCAGCATTTT; cdr3_aa: CTSSLAGGPQHF
v_call: TRBV30; j_call: TRBJ1-5; clone_size: -; d_call: -; cdr3_nt: TGTGCCGGTACGACAGGAGTAAATCAGCCCCAGCATTTT; cdr3_aa: CAGTTGVNQPQHF
v_call: TRBV4-2; j_call: TRBJ2-7; clone_size: -; d_call: TRBD2; cdr3_nt: TGTGCCAGCAACCCTAATTCAGCGGGAGGGTACGAGCAGTACTTC; cdr3_aa: CASNPNSAGGYEQYF
v_call: TRBV19; j_call: TRBJ1-6; clone_size: -; d_call: -; cdr3_nt: TGTGCCAGTAGTATCCTCCAGGCGGATTCACCCCTCCACTTT; cdr3_aa: CASSILQADSPLHF
v_call: TRBV27; j_call: TRBJ1-5; clone_size: once; d_call: -; cdr3_nt: TGTGCCAGCAGTACCCTATACAAGGGCAATCAGCCCCAGCATTTT; cdr3_aa: CASSTLYKGNQPQHF
v_call: TRBV7-9; j_call: TRBJ2-2; clone_size: -; d_call: -; cdr3_nt: TGTGCCAGCAGCCGGACCGGGAGTAAGGACACCGGGGAGCTGTTTTTT; cdr3_aa: CASSRTGSKDTGELFF
v_call: TRBV4-1; j_call: TRBJ2-3; clone_size: -; d_call: -; cdr3_nt: TGCGCCAGCAGCCAAGAACGGAGCACAGATACGCAGTATTTT; cdr3_aa: CASSQERSTDTQYF
v_call: TRBV6-2/TRBV6-3; j_call: TRBJ1-2; clone_size: -; d_call: TRBD1; cdr3_nt: TGTGCCAGCAGCTCCCCGGGACAGAACTATGGCTACACCTTC; cdr3_aa: CASSSPGQNYGYTF
v_call: TRBV6-6; j_call: TRBJ1-1; clone_size: -; d_call: -; cdr3_nt: TGTGCCAGCAGAAATCCCACGGAGTCGAGGGCTTTCTTT; cdr3_aa: CASRNPTESRAFF
v_call: TRBV4-1; j_call: TRBJ2-2; clone_size: once; d_call: -; cdr3_nt: TGCGCCAGCAGCCAGGTCCCGGGGGGCGCGAACACCGGGGAGCTGTTTTTT; cdr3_aa: CASSQVPGGANTGELFF
v_call: TRBV7-6; j_call: TRBJ2-5; clone_size: -; d_call: TRBD1; cdr3_nt: TGTGCCAGCAGCCCATCATCAGGGGGAAGAGAGACCCAGTACTTC; cdr3_aa: CASSPSSGGRETQYF
v_call: TRBV9; j_call: TRBJ1-5; clone_size: -; d_call: TRBD1; cdr3_nt: TGTGCTATTCCAGGGGGGGCAGGCAATCAGCCCCAGCATTTT; cdr3_aa: CAIPGGAGNQPQHF
v_call: TRBV28; j_call: TRBJ1-1; clone_size: -; d_call: -; cdr3_nt: TGTGCCAGCGATTCCGCCGGAACATTACGTTCTCGGGCTTTCTTT; cdr3_aa: CASDSAGTLRSRAFF
v_call: TRBV5-5; j_call: TRBJ2-7; clone_size: -; d_call: TRBD1; cdr3_nt: TGTGCCAGCAGCCGTGACAGGGTCTCCTACGAGCAGTACTTC; cdr3_aa: CASSRDRVSYEQYF
v_call: TRBV29-1; j_call: TRBJ1-5; clone_size: -; d_call: -; cdr3_nt: TGCAGCGTTCTCACCGACAATAGGGGCAATCAGCCCCAGCATTTT; cdr3_aa: CSVLTDNRGNQPQHF
v_call: TRBV27; j_call: TRBJ2-3; clone_size: -; d_call: TRBD2; cdr3_nt: TGTGCCAGCTGGACTAGCGGGATAACTACGCAGTATTTT; cdr3_aa: CASWTSGITTQYF
v_call: TRBV21-1; j_call: TRBJ2-4; clone_size: -; d_call: -; cdr3_nt: TGTGCCAGCAGCGCCACTAGCGTTATAGCCAAAAACATTCAGTACTTC; cdr3_aa: CASSATSVIAKNIQYF
v_call: TRBV12-5; j_call: TRBJ1-1; clone_size: -; d_call: -; cdr3_nt: TGTGCTAGTGGTTTGGGTACCATGAACACTGAAGCTTTCTTT; cdr3_aa: CASGLGTMNTEAFF
v_call: TRBV29-1; j_call: TRBJ1-6; clone_size: -; d_call: TRBD1; cdr3_nt: TGCAGCGCCCGGGACAGGGGTTCACCCCTCCACTTT; cdr3_aa: CSARDRGSPLHF
v_call: TRBV14; j_call: TRBJ2-7; clone_size: -; d_call: -; cdr3_nt: TGTGCCAGCAGCCAATTACAGAGCTCCTACGAGCAGTACTTC; cdr3_aa: CASSQLQSSYEQYF
v_call: TRBV7-6; j_call: TRBJ1-1; clone_size: -; d_call: -; cdr3_nt: TGTGCCAGCAGCTTAGGGCCCGAGAACACTGAAGCTTTCTTT; cdr3_aa: CASSLGPENTEAFF
v_call: TRBV6-4; j_call: TRBJ2-2; clone_size: -; d_call: -; cdr3_nt: TGTGCCAGCAGTGACCAAAGCCACACCGGGGAGCTGTTTTTT; cdr3_aa: CASSDQSHTGELFF
v_call: TRBV6-5; j_call: TRBJ2-7; clone_size: -; d_call: TRBD2; cdr3_nt: TGTGCCAGCAGTTCCGGGGGGATCTACGAGCAGTACTTC; cdr3_aa: CASSSGGIYEQYF
v_call: TRBV7-8; j_call: TRBJ1-4; clone_size: -; d_call: -; cdr3_nt: TGTGCCAGCAGTTCAAGAGTTGTTAATGAAAAACTGTTTTTT; cdr3_aa: CASSSRVVNEKLFF
v_call: TRBV7-2; j_call: TRBJ2-2; clone_size: once; d_call: TRBD1; cdr3_nt: TGTGCCAGCAGCAGGGACAGGGCGAACACCGGGGAGCTGTTTTTT; cdr3_aa: CASSRDRANTGELFF
v_call: TRBV19; j_call: TRBJ2-1; clone_size: -; d_call: TRBD2; cdr3_nt: TGTGCCAGTAGTGGGACGGGACTAGCGGGAAACTACAATGAGCAGTTCTTC; cdr3_aa: CASSGTGLAGNYNEQFF
v_call: TRBV4-1; j_call: TRBJ1-2; clone_size: once; d_call: -; cdr3_nt: TGCGCCAGCAGCCAAGGCTACCGACTCTATGGCTACACCTTC; cdr3_aa: CASSQGYRLYGYTF
v_call: TRBV7-9; j_call: TRBJ2-7; clone_size: -; d_call: -; cdr3_nt: TGTGCCAGCAGCGTTGTGGACGAGCAGTACTTC; cdr3_aa: CASSVVDEQYF
v_call: TRBV10-3; j_call: TRBJ2-2; clone_size: -; d_call: -; cdr3_nt: TGTGCCATCAGTGAGTCGAACCCCGGGGAGCTGTTTTTT; cdr3_aa: CAISESNPGELFF
v_call: TRBV11-3; j_call: TRBJ2-5; clone_size: -; d_call: -; cdr3_nt: TGTGCCAGCAGCCACCTTGAAGTTGACAGGGGAGGGGAGACCCAGTACTTC; cdr3_aa: CASSHLEVDRGGETQYF
v_call: TRBV4-1; j_call: TRBJ1-3; clone_size: -; d_call: -; cdr3_nt: TGCGCCAGCAGCCAACCGGGGGTCCCTGGAAACACCATATATTTT; cdr3_aa: CASSQPGVPGNTIYF
v_call: TRBV6-5; j_call: TRBJ2-3; clone_size: -; d_call: -; cdr3_nt: TGTGCCAGCAGCCACGAAACGCAGTGGGATACGCAGTATTTT; cdr3_aa: CASSHETQWDTQYF
v_call: TRBV28; j_call: TRBJ1-5; clone_size: -; d_call: TRBD1; cdr3_nt: TGTGCCAGCAGTTCCGGGACAGGGACTCAGCCCCAGCATTTT; cdr3_aa: CASSSGTGTQPQHF
v_call: TRBV29-1; j_call: TRBJ1-1; clone_size: -; d_call: -; cdr3_nt: TGCAGCGTTGAAGCACGTCGGGTCCAGTCAGAAGCTTTCTTT; cdr3_aa: CSVEARRVQSEAFF
v_call: TRBV13; j_call: TRBJ1-2; clone_size: -; d_call: -; cdr3_nt: TGTGCCAGCAGTAATACTAACTATGGCTACACCTTC; cdr3_aa: CASSNTNYGYTF
v_call: TRBV5-1; j_call: TRBJ1-4; clone_size: -; d_call: TRBD1; cdr3_nt: TGCGCCAGCAGCCAGGGGGCGGCTAATGAAAAACTGTTTTTT; cdr3_aa: CASSQGAANEKLFF
v_call: TRBV18; j_call: TRBJ2-3; clone_size: -; d_call: -; cdr3_nt: TGTGCCAGCTCACCGCTAGGATCAGATACGCAGTATTTT; cdr3_aa: CASSPLGSDTQYF
v_call: TRBV11-3; j_call: TRBJ2-2; clone_size: -; d_call: TRBD2; cdr3_nt: TGTGCCAGCAGCTTAGGAGGCGGCGGGAGGGTCACCGGGGAGCTGTTTTTT; cdr3_aa: CASSLGGGGRVTGELFF
v_call: TRBV2; j_call: TRBJ2-5; clone_size: -; d_call: -; cdr3_nt: TGTGCCAGTCGACTACTTGAGACCCAGTACTTC; cdr3_aa: CASRLLETQYF
v_call: TRBV6-5; j_call: TRBJ1-5; clone_size: -; d_call: -; cdr3_nt: TGTGCCAGCAGTTTCAGGGGACAGCCCCAGCATTTT; cdr3_aa: CASSFRGQPQHF
v_call: TRBV27; j_call: TRBJ2-7; clone_size: -; d_call: -; cdr3_nt: TGTGCCAGCATTGGGGGGGCTTTGTATGAGCAGTACTTC; cdr3_aa: CASIGGALYEQYF
v_call: TRBV6-5; j_call: TRBJ1-1; clone_size: -; d_call: -; cdr3_nt: TGTGCCAGCAGCCCGTTGGGACAGAACACTGAAGCTTTCTTT; cdr3_aa: CASSPLGQNTEAFF
v_call: TRBV6-5; j_call: TRBJ2-5; clone_size: -; d_call: TRBD1; cdr3_nt: TGTGCCGTACAACAGGGGGCCGCCGAGACCCAGTACTTC; cdr3_aa: CAVQQGAAETQYF
v_call: TRBV7-9; j_call: TRBJ1-3; clone_size: -; d_call: -; cdr3_nt: TGTGCCAGCAGCGGACAGTTCTCTGGAAACACCATATATTTT; cdr3_aa: CASSGQFSGNTIYF
v_call: TRBV5-1; j_call: TRBJ2-7; clone_size: -; d_call: -; cdr3_nt: TGCGCCAGCAGCTTGAATCGGCCGAGCTCCTACGAGCAGTACTTC; cdr3_aa: CASSLNRPSSYEQYF